The 8 T cell receptor beta chains given below trace back to one sample, sequenced in a study of blood T cell repertoires in COVID-19. Some clones are missing from TCRdb's copy, which holds only in-frame ones; the method was immunoSEQ multiplex PCR. The sample consists of roughly 300,000 clones, about 89% of them appearing once. The sample was peripheral blood. The receptors here all came from a woman aged 25 to 45 with COVID-19, enrolled during active disease.

This chain uses TRBV3-1 (or the pseudogene TRBV3-2) with TRBJ1-1; tentative D call: TRBD1 (5 bases). Germline V gene lookup returns CDR1 LGHDT and CDR2 YNNKEL (reference sequence). V was clipped by 0 bases and J by 1 base, with 12 bases between them. This CDR3 has 16 amino acids. The CDR3 here is CASSQDLARENTEAFF. CDR3 bases: TGTGCCAGCAGCCAAGATCTCGCCAGGGAGAACACTGAAGCTTTCTTT.

This clone was found once. This sequence joins TRBV12-3 or TRBV12-4 and TRBJ2-5; D is perhaps TRBD1 (6 bases). The ends were cut back, 8 bases at V and 1 base at J, with 11 bases in the middle. There are 13 residues in the CDR3. The CDR3 sequence: CASSQGPQETQYF. CDR3 in DNA: TGTGCCAGCTCACAGGGACCCCAAGAGACCCAGTACTTC.

This clone was counted only a few times. The chain carries TRBV5-1 and TRBJ2-1, with D tentatively TRBD1 (7 bases). This CDR3 region has 16 residues. Trimming took off 4 bases at V and 0 bases at J, with 14 bases between the two ends. Germline CDR1 reads SGHRS; CDR2 reads YFSETQ. This chain's CDR3 is CASSAGQKSSYNEQFF. In nucleotides, the CDR3 is TGCGCCAGCAGCGCGGGACAGAAGAGCTCCTACAATGAGCAGTTCTTC. The full variable domain, in which reference TRBV5-1 and TRBJ2-1 provide the parts outside the CDR3, is KAGVTQTPRYLIKTRGQQVTLSCSPISGHRSVSWYQQTPGQGLQFLFEYFSETQRNKGNFPGRFSGRQFSNSRSEMNVSTLELGDSALYLCASSAGQKSSYNEQFFGPGTRLTVL.

This chain links TRBV6-1 with TRBJ1-1; D is unresolved. With 1 base removed from V and 5 bases from J, the gap between germline ends came to 8 bases. Germline CDR1 is MNHNS and CDR2 is SASEGT. The CDR3 sequence is 13 residues long. The CDR3 region is CASSEDPLTEAFF. CDR3 in DNA: TGTGCCAGCAGTGAAGACCCTCTAACTGAAGCTTTCTTT.

The chain links TRBV2 to TRBJ1-1; unclear D gene. From germline, CDR1 is SNHLY and CDR2 FYNNEI. Trimming removed 3 bases from V and 11 bases from J, with 10 bases in between. The CDR3 totals 11 residues. The CDR3 spells CASSDSPGAFF. The CDR3, as DNA: TGTGCCAGCAGTGATTCGCCCGGGGCTTTCTTT.

The J gene is TRBJ2-3, the V gene TRBV7-2, with 7 positions matching TRBD2. The J segment lost 4 bases and the V segment lost 3 bases, leaving 10 bases of the junction unmatched. The germline gives CDR1 SGHTA, CDR2 FQGNSA. The CDR3 is 16 residues long. The CDR3 loop reads CASSFRGGSSSDTQYF. CDR3 sequence (DNA): TGTGCCAGCAGCTTTCGTGGCGGGAGTAGCTCAGATACGCAGTATTTT.

The genes are TRBV9 and TRBJ2-1, with 9 positions matching TRBD1. With V trimmed by 4 bases and J by 7 bases, 6 bases remained unmatched. The CDR3 runs to 14 residues. Germline CDR1 reads SGDLS; CDR2 reads YYNGEE. The CDR3 loop is CASSPGDRANEQFF. In DNA form, the CDR3 reads TGTGCCAGCAGCCCTGGGGACAGGGCGAATGAGCAGTTCTTC.

This sequence joins TRBV11-2 and TRBJ2-1; 7 nucleotides match TRBD2. The germline V gene has CDR1 SGHAT and CDR2 FQNNGV. The CDR3 extends over 16 amino acids. V dropped 5 bases and J dropped 6; count of bases not matched to a gene: 13. CDR3 region: CASSPPWAGAGNEQFF. The DNA of the CDR3 is TGTGCCAGCAGCCCCCCCTGGGCGGGAGCCGGCAATGAGCAGTTCTTC.